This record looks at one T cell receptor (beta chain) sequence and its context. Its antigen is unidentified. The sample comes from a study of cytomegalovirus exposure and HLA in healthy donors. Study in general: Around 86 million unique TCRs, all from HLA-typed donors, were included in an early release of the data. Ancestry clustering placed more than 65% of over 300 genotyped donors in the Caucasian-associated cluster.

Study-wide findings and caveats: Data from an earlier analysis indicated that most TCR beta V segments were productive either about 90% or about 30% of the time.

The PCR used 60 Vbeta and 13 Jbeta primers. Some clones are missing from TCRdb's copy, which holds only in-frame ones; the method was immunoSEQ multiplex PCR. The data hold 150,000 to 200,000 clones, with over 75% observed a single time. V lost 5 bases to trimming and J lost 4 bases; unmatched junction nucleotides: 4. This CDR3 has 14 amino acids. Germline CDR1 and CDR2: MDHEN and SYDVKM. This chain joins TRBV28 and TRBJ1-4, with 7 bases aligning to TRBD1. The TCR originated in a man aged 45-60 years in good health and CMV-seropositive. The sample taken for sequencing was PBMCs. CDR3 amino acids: CASSLTGVNEKLFF. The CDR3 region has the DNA TGTGCCAGCAGTCTTACAGGGGTTAATGAAAAACTGTTTTTT. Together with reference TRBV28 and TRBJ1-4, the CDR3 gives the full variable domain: DVKVTQSSRYLVKRTGEKVFLECVQDMDHENMFWYRQDPGLGLRLIYFSYDVKMKEKGDIPEGYSVSREKKERFSLILESASTNQTSMYLCASSLTGVNEKLFFGSGTQLSVL.